This T cell receptor beta chain was obtained from a study of technical replicates of blood from several donors. Profiling relied on immunoSEQ multiplex PCR, and the TCRdb table lists in-frame clones only, not all of them. The sample holds approximately 94,000 clones, 90% to 96% seen once. The CDR3 runs 17 residues. V lost 2 bases to trimming and J lost 1 base; unmatched junction nucleotides: 8. Per germline, CDR1 SNHLY and CDR2 FYNNEI. The TCR comes from a human donor in good health. Sequenced material: T cells isolated from PBMCs. The gene calls are TRBV2 and TRBJ2-4; TRBD2 matches at 7 bases. CDR3 nucleotide sequence: TGTGCCAGCAGTGAAACGTGGGAGGGCGCGGCCAAAAACATTCAGTACTTC. It is translated as CASSETWEGAAKNIQYF.